This TCR beta chain originates from a study of cytomegalovirus exposure and HLA in healthy donors. Overall study context: T cells numbering about 180 million yielded around 120 million unique TCR beta sequences in an earlier analysis.

Germline CDR1 GTSNPN, CDR2 SVGIG (reference sequence). This CDR3 is 14 amino acids long. In regard to this clone: An end of the junction differs from the germline gene, which may be a read error.

A multiplex PCR was run with 60 Vbeta primers and 13 Jbeta primers. Measured with immunoSEQ multiplex PCR; TCRdb has only the in-frame clones, and not every one. The sample includes about 82,000 clones, approximately 80% of them seen just once. Sequenced input: PBMCs. V gene TRBV30 combines with J gene TRBJ1-5, with 9 bases lining up with TRBD1. This TCR was sampled from a human donor in good health. CDR3 in DNA: TGTGCCTGGAGTGTAGACAGGGGGTCTCAGCCCCAGAATTTT. This encodes CAWSVDRGSQPQNF.